This passage covers 22 T cell receptor beta chains from one sample sequenced in a study of OX40 agonist ivuxolimab in advanced cancers. This table comes from immunoSEQ multiplex PCR, and its TCRdb copy is limited to in-frame clones, with some not included. In the table there are 65,000 to 85,000 clones, 87% of which are singletons. This specimen consisted of CD4+ or CD8+ T cells sorted from blood, obtained in a trial of the OX40 agonist ivuxolimab. Receptor source: an adult with an advanced solid tumor such as melanoma, head and neck, liver or kidney cancer.

V is TRBV10-3 and J is TRBJ2-5; possible D gene TRBD2, 5 bases. The V end was cut by 6 bases, the J end by 0 bases, with 8 bases between. The CDR3 sequence is 13 residues long. The germline CDR1 and CDR2 sequences are ENHRY and SYGVKD. The CDR3 DNA sequence: TGTGCCATCAGAAAGAGGGACCAAGAGACCCAGTACTTC. Protein sequence: CAIRKRDQETQYF.

This rearrangement joins TRBV19 to TRBJ2-7; 9 positions agree with TRBD2. Germline V gives CDR1 LNHDA, CDR2 SQIVND (reference sequence). The CDR3 consists of 16 residues. Trimming removed 6 bases from V and 1 base from J; junction bases left unmatched: 10. CDR3 bases: TGTGCCAGTAGCGCACCGGCTAGCGGGGCTTCCTACGAGCAGTACTTC. Protein: CASSAPASGASYEQYF.

This rearrangement joins TRBV6-1 to TRBJ1-5; possibly TRBD1 for D (5 bases). V lost 0 bases, J lost 5 bases, and 14 bases lay in between. The V gene's germline CDR1 is MNHNS and CDR2 SASEGT. The CDR3 runs 16 residues. The DNA of the CDR3 is TGTGCCAGCAGTGAAGCGCCGGGCAGGGCCTATCAGCCCCAGCATTTT. Its translation is CASSEAPGRAYQPQHF.

V is TRBV5-6 and J is TRBJ2-6; 7 bases fit TRBD1. CDR1 SGHDT and CDR2 YYEEEE come from the germline V gene. The CDR3 spans 18 residues. J lost 0 bases, V lost 1 base, and 7 bases had no gene match. CDR3 bases: TGTGCCAGCAGCTTGATCACAGGGGCCCGCTCTGGGGCCAACGTCCTGACTTTC. Translated, it gives CASSLITGARSGANVLTF.

The count of this clone is one. The CDR3 region is CASSEGTEIETQYF. In DNA, the CDR3 is TGTGCCAGCAGTGAAGGGACAGAGATAGAGACCCAGTACTTC. The rearrangement links TRBV2 to TRBJ2-5; weak D call: TRBD1 (6 bases). Trimming removed 1 base from V and 4 bases from J, with 10 bases in between. Germline V gene lookup returns CDR1 SNHLY and CDR2 FYNNEI. The CDR3 runs 14 residues.

The chain has TRBV2 and TRBJ1-1, with D possibly TRBD1 on 5 matching bases. The V gene lost 8 bases and the J gene lost 0 bases, with 10 bases spanning the gap. The CDR3 sequence is 13 residues long. Looked up from germline, CDR1 is SNHLY and CDR2 is FYNNEI. The CDR3 reads CASGRGLNTEAFF. The CDR3 DNA is TGTGCCAGCGGGCGGGGCCTGAACACTGAAGCTTTCTTT.

The chain is built from TRBV2 and TRBJ1-2; 11 bases agree with TRBD1. There are 13 residues in the CDR3. V trimming: 6 bases; J trimming: 8 bases; junction bases outside the gene matches: 5. CDR1 and CDR2 (germline): SNHLY, FYNNEI. In nucleotides, the CDR3 is TGTGCCAGCAGGGGGACAGGGGGGGTCGGCTACACCTTC. Its protein product is CASRGTGGVGYTF.

This chain uses TRBV19 with TRBJ2-5, with D possibly TRBD1 on 7 matching bases. Trimming stripped 3 bases from V and 4 bases from J, with 18 bases between. This CDR3 comprises 16 residues. Looked up from germline, CDR1 is LNHDA and CDR2 is SQIVND (reference sequence). This chain's CDR3 is CASSIQGGVFGETQYF. In nucleotides, the CDR3 is TGTGCCAGTAGTATTCAGGGGGGCGTATTCGGAGAGACCCAGTACTTC.

The chain uses TRBV5-5 and TRBJ2-5; D ambiguous. Trimming stripped 2 bases from V and 2 bases from J, with 7 bases between. Germline CDR1 and CDR2: SGHKS and YYEKEE (reference sequence). CDR3 length equals 13 residues. The DNA for the CDR3 is TGTGCCAGCAGCTTTGTGGGGCAAGAGACCCAGTACTTC. Its protein is CASSFVGQETQYF. Supplemented by reference TRBV5-5 and TRBJ2-5, the full variable domain reads DAGVTQSPTHLIKTRGQQVTLRCSPISGHKSVSWYQQVLGQGPQFIFQYYEKEERGRGNFPDRFSARQFPNYSSELNVNALLLGDSALYLCASSFVGQETQYFGPGTRLLVL.

The chain carries TRBV4-2 and TRBJ2-7; the match to TRBD1 covers 7 bases. CDR3 length equals 16 residues. From germline, CDR1 is LGHNA and CDR2 YNFKEQ. V dropped 2 bases and J dropped 1; count of bases not matched to a gene: 8. The CDR3 spells CASSQSTGVSSYEQYF. CDR3 coding DNA: TGTGCCAGCAGCCAATCTACAGGGGTGAGTTCCTACGAGCAGTACTTC.

This clone was counted a few times. The V call is TRBV18, the J call TRBJ1-1; D not resolved. CDR1 is KGHSH and CDR2 is LQKENI in the germline V gene. Trimming removed 2 bases at V and 3 bases at J, with 10 bases between. This CDR3 region has 14 residues. This chain's CDR3 is CASSPDLGHTEAFF. Here the CDR3 DNA reads TGTGCCAGCTCACCAGACCTCGGGCACACTGAAGCTTTCTTT.

The gene calls are TRBV6-5 and TRBJ1-6; 10 positions agree with TRBD1. The ends lost 7 bases at V and 9 bases at J; junction bases unmatched: 6. The V gene's germline CDR1 is MNHEY and CDR2 SVGAGI. This CDR3 has 14 residues. The CDR3 coding sequence is TGTGCCAGCACACGACAGGGGGCTCGTTCACCCCTCCACTTT. Translating it yields CASTRQGARSPLHF.

The chain links TRBV11-1 to TRBJ2-7; tentative D call: TRBD1 (5 bases). This CDR3 comprises 17 residues. Germline V lookup: CDR1 SGHAT, CDR2 FQDESV (reference sequence). The V gene lost 0 bases and the J gene lost 4 bases, with 19 bases spanning the gap. The CDR3 protein is CASSLALSRIGEYEQYF. In nucleotides, the CDR3 is TGTGCCAGCAGCTTAGCCCTGTCGCGTATAGGGGAATACGAGCAGTACTTC.

The chain joins TRBV5-5 to TRBJ2-2, with 9 bases fitting TRBD1. The CDR3 spans 17 residues. Germline loops: CDR1 SGHKS, CDR2 YYEKEE (reference sequence). V shed 4 bases, J shed 4 bases, and the junction held 11 bases outside the gene matches. The DNA for the CDR3 is TGTGCCAGCAGCCCCGGACGGACAGGGGACGGCACCGGGGAGCTGTTTTTT. Its translation is CASSPGRTGDGTGELFF.

The genes are TRBV7-2 and TRBJ1-2; 12 bases are a match to TRBD1. CDR3 length equals 18 residues. The ends lost 5 bases at V and 4 bases at J; junction bases unmatched: 14. Germline loops: CDR1 SGHTA, CDR2 FQGNSA. CDR3 residues: CASSPFRGTGGFVYGYTF. Written as DNA, the CDR3 is TGTGCCAGCAGCCCATTTCGAGGGACAGGGGGCTTTGTCTATGGCTACACCTTC.

Here the CDR3 reads CAGQAGGGNEQYF. The DNA for the CDR3 is TGTGCTGGTCAAGCGGGGGGTGGGAACGAGCAGTACTTC. V and J are TRBV6-1 and TRBJ2-7, with 9 bases identical to TRBD2. Germline V lookup: CDR1 MNHNS, CDR2 SASEGT. The CDR3 contains 13 residues.

The chain carries TRBV6-6 and TRBJ2-7, with D tentatively TRBD1 (6 bases). From germline, CDR1 is MNHNY and CDR2 SVGAGI (reference sequence). The CDR3 loop spans 14 amino acids. Trimming left V 6 bases short and J 0 bases short, with 12 bases between. CDR3 sequence: CASSPGQISYEQYF. The CDR3 region has the DNA TGTGCCAGCAGCCCAGGACAGATCTCCTACGAGCAGTACTTC.

This chain joins TRBV7-2 and TRBJ2-4, with D perhaps TRBD1 or TRBD2 (5 bases each). From germline, CDR1 is SGHTA and CDR2 FQGNSA. The CDR3 has 16 residues. V was clipped by 4 bases and J by 3 bases, with 16 bases between them. CDR3 region: CASSSPQQRGKNIQYF. The DNA for the CDR3 is TGTGCCAGCAGCTCCCCCCAGCAGAGGGGCAAAAACATTCAGTACTTC.

The chain joins TRBV7-2 to TRBJ1-2; D uncertain. The CDR3 is 16 residues long. Trimming pared 0 bases from V and 2 bases from J, leaving 13 bases between. Germline values: CDR1 SGHTA, CDR2 FQGNSA. CDR3 sequence (DNA): TGTGCCAGCAGCTTAGCGTTTCGGGGTAACAACTATGGCTACACCTTC. Encoded protein: CASSLAFRGNNYGYTF.

The V gene is TRBV2, the J gene TRBJ2-5, with 9 nucleotides matching TRBD2. V shed 6 bases and J 0 bases; nucleotides not matched to a gene: 5. CDR1 and CDR2 (germline): SNHLY, FYNNEI. This CDR3 region has 15 residues. The CDR3 bases are TGTGCCAGCAGAGGAACTAGCGGGTACCAAGAGACCCAGTACTTC. Translated: CASRGTSGYQETQYF.

The chain has TRBV5-1 and TRBJ2-1, with 9 bases that match TRBD2. CDR1 SGHRS and CDR2 YFSETQ come from the germline V gene. Unmatched junction bases numbered 7, after V lost 4 bases and J lost 2 bases. This CDR3 has 16 residues. The CDR3 region has the DNA TGCGCCAGCAGCACATTCTTAGCGGGAGCCTACAATGAGCAGTTCTTC. Translation gives CASSTFLAGAYNEQFF.

The chain joins TRBV27 to TRBJ2-7; D remains unclear. The CDR3 has 13 residues. Germline CDR1 is MNHEY and CDR2 is SMNVEV (reference sequence). Trimming pared 5 bases from V and 2 bases from J, leaving 10 bases between. The CDR3 DNA sequence: TGTGCCAGCAGTCAGCGACATCCCTACGAGCAGTACTTC. Protein product: CASSQRHPYEQYF.